This entry lists 19 T cell receptor beta chains sequenced from one sample in a study of T-cell reconstitution after alpha-beta-depleted transplantation in children. Unique molecular identifiers were incorporated during preparation of the TCRbeta library. MiXCR was run by TCRdb on the PCR reads, yielding one entry per CDR3 protein. The sample records roughly 500,000 distinct CDR3 sequences, around 12% being singletons. Sequences were derived from PBMCs from the stem cell graft donor, sampled from the stem cell graft. These receptors were obtained from a human donor who donated a stem cell graft to a child with combined immunodeficiency.

This clonotype was observed many times. The CDR3, as DNA: TGCAGCGTTTTCGAGGGCGAGCAGTACTTC. It translates to CSVFEGEQYF. The rearrangement uses TRBV29-1 and TRBJ2-7; tentatively, D is TRBD2 (5 bases). Germline values: CDR1 SQVTM, CDR2 ANQGSEA. This CDR3 contains 10 residues. The germline V and J ends were trimmed by 5 bases and 6 bases, with 8 bases remaining between them.

The rearrangement links TRBV29-1 to TRBJ2-1; 7 positions agree with TRBD1. Germline CDR1 is SQVTM and CDR2 is ANQGSEA. Trimming at V came to 8 bases and at J to 6 bases, leaving 13 bases not matched to a gene. The CDR3 sequence is 14 residues long. The CDR3 region is CSTDRTDLVNEQFF. The CDR3 region has the DNA TGCAGCACGGACAGGACGGACTTGGTCAATGAGCAGTTCTTC.

The table lists this clonotype with many counts. The chain joins TRBV23-1 to TRBJ1-1, with 11 bases matching TRBD1. TRBV23-1 is an ORF, and what it does is uncertain. Unmatched junction bases numbered 13, after V lost 8 bases and J lost 5 bases. This CDR3 has 16 residues. The CDR3 loop is CASLTLRTGGWTEAFF. DNA for the CDR3: TGCGCCAGCCTAACCCTTAGGACAGGGGGCTGGACTGAAGCTTTCTTT.

This clonotype was seen only a few times. J is TRBJ2-7 and V is TRBV6-2 or TRBV6-3; D call uncertain. CDR3 size: 14 residues. Trimming pared 2 bases from V and 3 bases from J, leaving 11 bases between. Germline assignment: CDR1 MNHEY and CDR2 SVGEGT. CDR3: CASSYRGRIYEQYF. CDR3 DNA sequence: TGTGCCAGCAGTTACCGCGGCAGGATCTACGAGCAGTACTTC.

This clonotype was observed at least ten times. The rearrangement links TRBV29-1 to TRBJ2-1; 7 nucleotides match TRBD1. CDR1 SQVTM and CDR2 ANQGSEA come from the germline V gene. With V trimmed by 0 bases and J by 7 bases, 12 bases remained unmatched. This CDR3 comprises 16 residues. The CDR3 is CSVEEVDRVRGNEQFF. The DNA for the CDR3 is TGCAGCGTTGAAGAAGTAGACAGGGTTCGTGGGAATGAGCAGTTCTTC.

Only a few counts were recorded for this clonotype. V gene TRBV20-1 combines with J gene TRBJ2-1; TRBD2 is a possible D gene (5 bases). With 5 bases removed from V and 2 bases from J, the gap between germline ends came to 16 bases. Germline CDR1 DFQATT, CDR2 SNEGSKA (reference sequence). The CDR3 runs to 15 residues. CDR3 protein: CSAQTRTGTYNEQFF. In DNA, the CDR3 is TGCAGTGCTCAGACACGGACTGGGACCTACAATGAGCAGTTCTTC.

A few counts support this clonotype. This chain uses TRBV28 with TRBJ2-5; TRBD2 matches at 7 bases. CDR1 MDHEN and CDR2 SYDVKM come from the germline V gene. The CDR3 runs to 16 residues. J gave up 5 bases and V 3 bases, and 12 bases lay outside the gene matches. The CDR3: CASSFLGVAGKETQYF. The CDR3 DNA follows: TGTGCCAGCAGTTTCCTAGGGGTAGCGGGTAAGGAGACCCAGTACTTC.

The chain couples TRBV29-1 to TRBJ2-1; D gene ambiguous. Trimming stripped 4 bases from V and 2 bases from J, with 12 bases between. The CDR3 loop spans 14 amino acids. Germline V gene sequence: CDR1 SQVTM, CDR2 ANQGSEA. The CDR3 coding sequence is TGCAGCGTTGTCGGCCAAACCACCTACAATGAGCAGTTCTTC. Translation gives CSVVGQTTYNEQFF.

This chain links TRBV5-1 with TRBJ2-7, with D perhaps TRBD2 (5 bases). Germline assignment: CDR1 SGHRS and CDR2 YFSETQ. This CDR3 is 14 amino acids long. Trimming cost V 4 bases and J 6 bases, with 17 bases left between them. The CDR3 DNA follows: TGCGCCAGCAGCCCGGGATTCCCATCATCCGAGCAGTACTTC. Translated: CASSPGFPSSEQYF.

This sequence joins TRBV28 and TRBJ2-5; TRBD1 agrees at 9 bases. Unmatched junction bases numbered 7, after V lost 6 bases and J lost 2 bases. The CDR3 has 15 residues. Germline assignment: CDR1 MDHEN and CDR2 SYDVKM. The CDR3 region has the DNA TGTGCCAGCAGCAGAGCGGGACAGGGACAAGAGACCCAGTACTTC. Its translation: CASSRAGQGQETQYF.

This clonotype turned up a few times. The chain is built from TRBV12-3 or TRBV12-4 and TRBJ2-7; TRBD1 aligns across 11 bases. Unmatched junction bases numbered 2, after V lost 7 bases and J lost 0 bases. CDR3 length: 14 residues. The CDR3 loop is CASTGQGGSYEQYF. The CDR3 DNA follows: TGTGCCAGCACGGGACAGGGGGGCTCCTACGAGCAGTACTTC.

The CDR3 DNA is TGCGCCAGCAGCCAAGGCGGGCCTAGGACCGGGGAGCTGTTTTTT. It specifies CASSQGGPRTGELFF. The V gene is TRBV4-3, the J gene TRBJ2-2, with a possible D match to TRBD2 (5 bases). Trimming cost V 1 base and J 5 bases, with 11 bases left between them. CDR3 size: 15 residues. Germline lookup yields CDR1 LGHNA and CDR2 YSLEER.

Many counts were recorded for this clonotype. The gene calls are TRBV28 and TRBJ2-7, with D possibly being TRBD1 (5 bases). Germline lookup yields CDR1 MDHEN and CDR2 SYDVKM. Between the trimmed V and J ends, which lost 7 bases and 4 bases, there was a span of 20 bases. This CDR3 region has 15 residues. CDR3 DNA: TGTGCCAGCACTTTTGGACACCCAAGATTGTACGAGCAGTACTTC. It encodes CASTFGHPRLYEQYF. The entire variable domain, with the rest obtained from reference TRBV28 and TRBJ2-7, is as follows: DVKVTQSSRYLVKRTGEKVFLECVQDMDHENMFWYRQDPGLGLRLIYFSYDVKMKEKGDIPEGYSVSREKKERFSLILESASTNQTSMYLCASTFGHPRLYEQYFGPGTRLTVT.

At least ten counts were recorded for this clonotype. The chain has TRBV12-3 or TRBV12-4 and TRBJ2-2, with 7 positions matching TRBD2. J lost 4 bases, V lost 7 bases, and 6 bases had no gene match. This CDR3 contains 14 residues. The CDR3 region has the DNA TGTGCCAGCACCCGACTAGCTGGCACCGGGGAGCTGTTTTTT. This encodes CASTRLAGTGELFF.

This clonotype occurred a few times. The J gene is TRBJ2-7, the V gene TRBV5-1; TRBD1 matches at 7 bases. This CDR3 comprises 15 residues. V lost 0 bases to trimming and J lost 2 bases; unmatched junction nucleotides: 5. CDR1 SGHRS and CDR2 YFSETQ come from the germline V gene. CDR3 nucleotides: TGCGCCAGCAGCTTGGAGAGAGGACAGGCCTACGAGCAGTACTTC. This encodes CASSLERGQAYEQYF.

This clonotype was found a few times. The V and J genes are TRBV18 and TRBJ2-3, with D possibly being TRBD2 (5 bases). Germline loops: CDR1 KGHSH, CDR2 LQKENI. The V gene lost 3 bases and the J gene lost 5 bases, with 12 bases spanning the gap. CDR3 length: 14 residues. The CDR3 region has the DNA TGTGCCAGCTCACCTGACTGGGGAGAAGATACGCAGTATTTT. Amino acid sequence: CASSPDWGEDTQYF.

This clonotype was seen only a few times. The chain carries TRBV9 and TRBJ2-1, with D possibly being TRBD1 (5 bases). Germline V gene sequence: CDR1 SGDLS, CDR2 YYNGEE. There are 15 residues in the CDR3. V lost 4 bases to trimming and J lost 3 bases, with 14 bases between them. The CDR3 region has the DNA TGTGCCAGCAGCCAGCAAGACAGCGACTACAATGAGCAGTTCTTC. Protein product: CASSQQDSDYNEQFF.

The gene calls are TRBV5-5 and TRBJ2-7; D unclear. Trimming took 4 bases from V and 1 from J, leaving 9 bases between them. The germline V gene encodes CDR1 SGHKS and CDR2 YYEKEE (reference sequence). This CDR3 region has 13 residues. In nucleotides, the CDR3 is TGTGCCAGCAGCGAATTCCCATCCTACGAGCAGTACTTC. It translates to CASSEFPSYEQYF.

This clonotype was seen ten or more times. The rearrangement joins TRBV28 to TRBJ2-2; TRBD2 matches at 10 bases. The CDR3 extends over 15 amino acids. From germline, CDR1 is MDHEN and CDR2 SYDVKM. Losses at the gene ends were 7 bases for V and 5 bases for J; bases not matched to a gene: 7. The CDR3 bases are TGTGCCAGCAAGCCTAGCGGGGGTATTACCGGGGAGCTGTTTTTT. Amino acids: CASKPSGGITGELFF.